This TCR beta chain came from a study of cytomegalovirus exposure and HLA in healthy donors. Data came from immunoSEQ multiplex PCR; TCRdb stores just in-frame clones and leaves some out. The table shows about 330,000 clones, with around 90% occurring only once. Sequences were obtained from PBMCs. This receptor was taken from a woman under 40 in good health and CMV-seropositive.

CDR3: CASGGHFSYEQYF. The CDR3 DNA reads TGTGCCAGCGGAGGACACTTCTCCTACGAGCAGTACTTC. The chain couples TRBV2 to TRBJ2-7, with D tentatively TRBD1 or TRBD2 (5 bases each). V was trimmed by 8 bases and J by 0 bases, leaving 11 bases between them. This CDR3 comprises 13 residues. Germline V gene data show CDR1 as SNHLY and CDR2 as FYNNEI.